These 26 T cell receptor beta chains were all obtained from the same sample, sequenced in a study of shared clonotypes between healthy human individuals. The assay was immunoSEQ multiplex PCR, and TCRdb's table has in-frame clones only and misses some. The data show about 480,000 clones, with roughly 78% seen just once and about an eighth held by the top ten. The sequenced sample was PBMCs. The receptors stem from a woman aged 40 to 50 in good health. Some clones in this sample may be carry-over from other donors' samples.

The V gene is TRBV28, the J gene TRBJ2-7; D gene unclear. The V end lost 3 bases, the J end lost 2 bases, and 23 bases lay between the germline ends. The V gene's germline CDR1 is MDHEN and CDR2 SYDVKM. CDR3 length: 18 residues. The CDR3 sequence: CASSFPPPSAGTTYEQYF. The DNA for the CDR3 is TGTGCCAGCAGTTTCCCACCTCCCTCTGCAGGAACAACCTACGAGCAGTACTTC. The entire variable domain, with the rest obtained from reference TRBV28 and TRBJ2-7, is as follows: DVKVTQSSRYLVKRTGEKVFLECVQDMDHENMFWYRQDPGLGLRLIYFSYDVKMKEKGDIPEGYSVSREKKERFSLILESASTNQTSMYLCASSFPPPSAGTTYEQYFGPGTRLTVT.

V gene TRBV28 combines with J gene TRBJ1-1; D may be TRBD1 (5 bases). This CDR3 spans 15 amino acids. Looked up from germline, CDR1 is MDHEN and CDR2 is SYDVKM. V was clipped by 6 bases and J by 0 bases, with 14 bases between them. CDR3 in amino acids: CASSSPRELNTEAFF. CDR3 nucleotides: TGTGCCAGCAGCTCCCCCAGGGAACTGAACACTGAAGCTTTCTTT. Full variable domain (missing parts from reference TRBV28 and TRBJ1-1): DVKVTQSSRYLVKRTGEKVFLECVQDMDHENMFWYRQDPGLGLRLIYFSYDVKMKEKGDIPEGYSVSREKKERFSLILESASTNQTSMYLCASSSPRELNTEAFFGQGTRLTVV.

This clone was recorded once. The rearrangement uses TRBV29-1 and TRBJ2-7; D possibly corresponds to TRBD1 (6 bases). Germline CDR1 and CDR2: SQVTM and ANQGSEA. The CDR3 contains 13 residues. V shed 3 bases and J shed 1 base, with 10 bases lying between them. CDR3 bases: TGCAGCGTTGACACAGGGCGTTCCTACGAGCAGTACTTC. Translation: CSVDTGRSYEQYF.

Only a few counts were recorded for this clone. This rearrangement joins TRBV5-1 to TRBJ2-7; 8 bases align to TRBD2. This CDR3 has 16 residues. CDR1 and CDR2 (germline): SGHRS, YFSETQ. The junction had 14 bases not matched to a gene; V was cut back by 4 bases and J by 5 bases. This chain's CDR3 is CASSPLGSGNPHEQYF. The CDR3 DNA sequence: TGCGCCAGCAGCCCCCTGGGTAGCGGGAACCCCCACGAGCAGTACTTC.

The rearrangement links TRBV7-8 to TRBJ2-5; D unresolved. Looked up from germline, CDR1 is SGHVS and CDR2 is FQNEAQ. Trimming took off 6 bases at V and 4 bases at J, with 18 bases between the two ends. The CDR3 is 15 residues long. CDR3 sequence (DNA): TGTGCCAGCAGTTTAATAATATATGGCTCAGAGACCCAGTACTTC. Amino acid sequence: CASSLIIYGSETQYF. The variable domain in full, completed from reference TRBV7-8 and TRBJ2-5, reads GAGVSQSPRYKVAKRGQDVALRCDPISGHVSLFWYQQALGQGPEFLTYFQNEAQLDKSGLPSDRFFAERPEGSVSTLKIQRTQQEDSAVYLCASSLIIYGSETQYFGPGTRLLVL.

The gene calls are TRBV7-2 and TRBJ2-1; D tentatively fits TRBD1 or TRBD2 (6 bases each). Deletions cut 5 bases from V and 5 bases from J, with 22 bases between. The CDR3 length is 17 residues. CDR1 and CDR2 from the germline V gene are SGHTA and FQGNSA. CDR3 DNA sequence: TGTGCCAGCAGCCCGGAACGCGGGACACCTAAAGACAATGAGCAGTTCTTC. Translation: CASSPERGTPKDNEQFF.

The V gene is TRBV19, the J gene TRBJ1-1; D possibly corresponds to TRBD1 (5 bases). Germline assignment: CDR1 LNHDA and CDR2 SQIVND (reference sequence). The CDR3 spans 13 residues. Deletions cut 8 bases from V and 3 bases from J, with 13 bases between. This chain's CDR3 is CASALQGDTEAFF. The CDR3 DNA reads TGTGCCAGTGCGTTGCAGGGCGACACTGAAGCTTTCTTT.

V usage is TRBV18 and J usage is TRBJ2-7, with D uncertain. The V gene lost 6 bases and the J gene lost 2 bases, with 14 bases spanning the gap. In germline, CDR1 is KGHSH, CDR2 LQKENI. This CDR3 region has 14 residues. CDR3 loop: CASSTGPDPYEQYF. CDR3 in DNA: TGTGCCAGCTCTACCGGGCCAGACCCCTACGAGCAGTACTTC. Drawing the rest from reference TRBV18 and TRBJ2-7, the complete variable domain is NAGVMQNPRHLVRRRGQEARLRCSPMKGHSHVYWYRQLPEEGLKFMVYLQKENIIDESGMPKERFSAEFPKEGPSILRIQQVVRGDSAAYFCASSTGPDPYEQYFGPGTRLTVT.

The chain links TRBV5-1 to TRBJ2-7, with 9 positions matching TRBD1. Germline loops: CDR1 SGHRS, CDR2 YFSETQ. The V and J ends lost 0 bases and 3 bases, in that order; junction bases with no gene match: 7. The CDR3 spans 16 residues. The CDR3 reads CASSLAPDRGFYEQYF. CDR3 nucleotide sequence: TGCGCCAGCAGCTTGGCTCCGGACAGGGGATTCTACGAGCAGTACTTC.

By sample fraction, this clone is medium-sized (0.01 to 0.1%). The chain employs TRBV6-4 and TRBJ2-3; 7 bases align to TRBD2. The CDR3 has 14 amino acids. The germline gives CDR1 MRHNA, CDR2 SNTAGT. With V trimmed by 5 bases and J by 6 bases, 8 bases remained unmatched. CDR3 sequence (DNA): TGTGCCAGCAGTAGCGGGAAAGACTTGGATACGCAGTATTTT. Residues: CASSSGKDLDTQYF.

This clone showed up just a few times. V gene TRBV7-3 combines with J gene TRBJ2-6, with TRBD1 identical over 9 bases. The V and J ends lost 5 bases and 4 bases, in that order; junction bases with no gene match: 9. There are 17 residues in the CDR3. CDR1 is SGHTA and CDR2 is FQGTGA in the germline V gene. CDR3 residues: CASSTGQGRAGANVLTF. The CDR3 DNA reads as TGTGCCAGCAGCACCGGACAGGGGCGGGCCGGGGCCAACGTCCTGACTTTC.

The rearrangement joins TRBV11-3 to TRBJ2-5; D may be TRBD2 (6 bases). Germline V lookup: CDR1 SGHNT, CDR2 YENEEA. With 5 bases removed from V and 4 bases from J, the gap between germline ends came to 14 bases. CDR3 length: 14 amino acids. The CDR3 region has the DNA TGTGCCAGCAGCCCTCAGGGAGGAGGAGAGACCCAGTACTTC. Translating gives CASSPQGGGETQYF.

Of note for this clone: Other DNA sequences in the same sample also yield this CDR3. V is TRBV28 and J is TRBJ2-3; 9 positions match TRBD2. The V gene's germline CDR1 is MDHEN and CDR2 SYDVKM. V shed 6 bases and J 6 bases; nucleotides not matched to a gene: 4. The CDR3 consists of 13 residues. The CDR3 spells CASSPSGRDTQYF. The CDR3 DNA is TGTGCCAGCAGCCCCAGCGGGAGGGATACGCAGTATTTT.

This clone was seen a single time. The genes are TRBV9 and TRBJ2-3; 10 bases are a match to TRBD2. The V segment lost 1 base and the J segment 6 bases; nucleotides outside the gene matches: 5. Germline CDR1 SGDLS, CDR2 YYNGEE. This CDR3 region has 15 residues. CDR3 region: CASSVSGRAPDTQYF. The CDR3 DNA reads as TGTGCCAGCAGCGTAAGCGGGAGGGCCCCCGATACGCAGTATTTT.

The chain employs TRBV28 and TRBJ2-6; tentative D call: TRBD1 (6 bases). The CDR3 is made up of 16 amino acids. The germline V and J ends were trimmed by 4 bases and 0 bases, with 10 bases remaining between them. The germline gives CDR1 MDHEN, CDR2 SYDVKM. The CDR3 here is CASSSGHTSGANVLTF. CDR3 nucleotide sequence: TGTGCCAGCAGTTCGGGACATACCTCTGGGGCCAACGTCCTGACTTTC.

This rearrangement joins TRBV5-4 to TRBJ2-5, with D perhaps TRBD2 (6 bases). Trimming shortened V by 6 bases and J by 0 bases, and 24 bases separated the two germline ends. CDR3 size: 18 residues. Per germline, CDR1 SGHNT and CDR2 YYREEE (reference sequence). Here the CDR3 DNA reads TGTGCCAGCACCCGAAGGAGCGGAGGGCCGGGGTACCAAGAGACCCAGTACTTC. Its translation is CASTRRSGGPGYQETQYF.

V usage is TRBV5-1 and J usage is TRBJ2-5, with 9 bases lining up with TRBD2. This CDR3 spans 15 amino acids. V lost 0 bases and J lost 0; bases outside the gene matches: 0. Germline CDR1 is SGHRS and CDR2 is YFSETQ. For the CDR3, the DNA is TGCGCCAGCAGCTTGGGACTAGCGGACCAAGAGACCCAGTACTTC. Translation gives CASSLGLADQETQYF.

The rearrangement joins TRBV27 to TRBJ2-3; D gene unclear. The V end was cut by 3 bases, the J end by 2 bases, with 9 bases between. CDR3 length equals 14 residues. From germline, CDR1 is MNHEY and CDR2 SMNVEV (reference sequence). The chain's CDR3 is CASSFRPTTDTQYF. Written as DNA, the CDR3 is TGTGCCAGCAGTTTTAGGCCAACCACAGATACGCAGTATTTT.

The rearrangement links TRBV7-2 to TRBJ1-3; no reliable D call. CDR3 length: 15 amino acids. From germline, CDR1 is SGHTA and CDR2 FQGNSA. Trimming took 2 bases from V and 0 from J, leaving 8 bases between them. The CDR3 DNA follows: TGTGCCAGCAGCTTAAATCCTGGCTCTGGAAACACCATATATTTT. Encoded protein: CASSLNPGSGNTIYF.

V gene TRBV5-1 combines with J gene TRBJ2-1, with D uncertain. The CDR3 loop spans 12 amino acids. The germline V gene has CDR1 SGHRS and CDR2 YFSETQ. V was pared by 4 bases and J by 9 bases, with 11 bases between. CDR3: CASSTEKGEQFF. The CDR3 region has the DNA TGCGCCAGCAGCACTGAGAAGGGTGAGCAGTTCTTC.

The chain uses TRBV5-1 and TRBJ1-1, with a weak D call TRBD1 (6 bases). Germline loops: CDR1 SGHRS, CDR2 YFSETQ. The CDR3 is 13 amino acids. Trimming took off 3 bases at V and 6 bases at J, with 12 bases between the two ends. In nucleotides, the CDR3 is TGCGCCAGCAGCTCGACAGGTAGGCCTGAAGCTTTCTTT. Translated: CASSSTGRPEAFF.

The rearrangement links TRBV15 to TRBJ1-4, with 10 bases identical to TRBD1. The CDR3 has 15 amino acids. Germline-derived CDR1 and CDR2 are LNHNV and YYDKDF (reference sequence). With V trimmed by 9 bases and J by 1 base, 5 bases remained unmatched. CDR3 DNA sequence: TGTGCCACACGGGACAGGGGTGGAACTAATGAAAAACTGTTTTTT. Its translation is CATRDRGGTNEKLFF.

The rearrangement uses TRBV5-1 and TRBJ2-6, with 8 bases fitting TRBD1. V lost 4 bases and J lost 4; bases outside the gene matches: 16. The CDR3 sequence is 19 residues long. Germline values: CDR1 SGHRS, CDR2 YFSETQ. CDR3 coding DNA: TGCGCCAGCAGCCCAACGGGATCGCTGACAGGGGTAGGGGCCAACGTCCTGACTTTC. Translating it yields CASSPTGSLTGVGANVLTF.

This rearrangement joins TRBV28 to TRBJ2-5, with D perhaps assigned TRBD1 or TRBD2 (5 bases each). There are 14 residues in the CDR3. V gave up 7 bases and J gave up 2 bases, with 14 bases separating them. Germline CDR1 MDHEN, CDR2 SYDVKM. The CDR3 sequence: CASTPGTRQETQYF. In nucleotides, the CDR3 is TGTGCCAGCACCCCCGGGACCCGTCAAGAGACCCAGTACTTC.

The rearrangement joins TRBV10-2 to TRBJ2-7, with a possible D match to TRBD2 (6 bases). The germline V gene has CDR1 WSHSY and CDR2 SAAADI. This CDR3 contains 13 residues. Trimming left V 3 bases short and J 7 bases short, with 13 bases between. This CDR3 is CASSEIAVREQYF. The CDR3 DNA reads as TGCGCCAGCAGTGAAATAGCGGTACGAGAGCAGTACTTC.

This chain connects TRBV28 to TRBJ2-5, with 14 bases that match TRBD2. CDR1 is MDHEN, CDR2 SYDVKM, per germline. The CDR3 totals 21 residues. V shed 5 bases, J shed 5 bases, and the junction held 22 bases outside the gene matches. CDR3 sequence (DNA): TGTGCCAGCAGTAATTCCGCCGGGACTAGCGGGAGTGGCCTGATGGAGGAGACCCAGTACTTC. Protein: CASSNSAGTSGSGLMEETQYF.